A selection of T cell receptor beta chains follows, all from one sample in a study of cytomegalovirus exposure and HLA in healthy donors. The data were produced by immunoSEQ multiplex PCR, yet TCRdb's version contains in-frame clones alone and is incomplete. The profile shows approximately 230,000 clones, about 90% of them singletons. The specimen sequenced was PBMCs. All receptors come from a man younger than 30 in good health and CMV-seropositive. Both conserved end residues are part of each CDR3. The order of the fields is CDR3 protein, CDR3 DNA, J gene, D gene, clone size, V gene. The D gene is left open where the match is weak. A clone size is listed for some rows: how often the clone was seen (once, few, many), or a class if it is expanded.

CASSRTQDNYGYTF,TGTGCCAGCTCAAGGACCCAGGATAACTATGGCTACACCTTC,TRBJ1-2,NA,NA,TRBV2
CASSPGIMNTEAFF,TGCGCCAGCAGCCCGGGTATTATGAACACTGAAGCTTTCTTT,TRBJ1-1,NA,NA,TRBV5-1
CASRGTSGYEQYF,TGTGCCAGTAGGGGGACTAGCGGCTACGAGCAGTACTTC,TRBJ2-7,TRBD2,NA,TRBV19
CASSLYRGRTDTQYF,TGTGCCAGCAGCTTGTACAGGGGCCGCACGGATACGCAGTATTTT,TRBJ2-3,TRBD1,NA,TRBV11-2
CASRNLRDGIDEAFF,TGCGCCAGCCGGAACCTCCGGGACGGGATAGATGAAGCTTTCTTT,TRBJ1-1,NA,NA,TRBV5-1
CASSLATGSLEQYF,TGTGCCAGCAGCTTGGCGACGGGGTCGCTCGAGCAGTACTTC,TRBJ2-7,NA,NA,TRBV5-6
CASSYGWNQYNEQFF,TGTGCCAGCAGTTACGGGTGGAACCAATACAATGAGCAGTTCTTC,TRBJ2-1,NA,many,TRBV6-5
CSVEAGTPHEQFF,TGCAGCGTTGAAGCGGGGACTCCCCATGAGCAGTTCTTC,TRBJ2-1,NA,NA,TRBV29-1
CATRRQGNTGELFF,TGTGCCACCAGAAGACAGGGGAACACCGGGGAGCTGTTTTTT,TRBJ2-2,TRBD1,NA,TRBV15
CASSPFRGGGEQYF,TGTGCCAGCAGCCCGTTTAGAGGGGGCGGCGAGCAGTACTTC,TRBJ2-7,TRBD1,NA,TRBV5-6
CASSWTSGIYNEQFF,TGTGCCAGCAGCTGGACTAGCGGGATCTACAATGAGCAGTTCTTC,TRBJ2-1,TRBD2,NA,TRBV5-4
CASSDDRGLFGYTF,TGTGCCAGCAGTGACGACAGGGGGCTTTTTGGCTACACCTTC,TRBJ1-2,TRBD1,NA,TRBV2
CASSESFTEQFF,TGCGCCAGCAGTGAGTCATTTACTGAGCAGTTCTTC,TRBJ2-1,NA,NA,TRBV10-2
CAWGGRRGWEEKLFF,TGTGCCTGGGGAGGCAGGAGAGGATGGGAAGAAAAACTGTTTTTT,TRBJ1-4,NA,NA,TRBV30
CASSKGARETQYF,TGTGCCAGCAGCAAGGGGGCGCGCGAGACCCAGTACTTC,TRBJ2-5,TRBD1,NA,TRBV5-6
CASRAGTGNTEAFF,TGTGCCAGCAGAGCCGGGACAGGGAACACTGAAGCTTTCTTT,TRBJ1-1,TRBD1,NA,TRBV6-6
CASSSTGWDSENGYTF,TGTGCCAGCAGCTCCACGGGGTGGGACAGTGAAAATGGCTACACCTTC,TRBJ1-2,TRBD1,NA,TRBV7-8
CASSLRQGASGANVLTF,TGTGCCAGCAGCTTACGGCAGGGGGCGTCTGGGGCCAACGTCCTGACTTTC,TRBJ2-6,TRBD1,NA,TRBV7-3
CSVDEAGGGEQYF,TGCAGCGTTGACGAAGCAGGCGGGGGCGAGCAGTACTTC,TRBJ2-7,TRBD2,NA,TRBV29-1
CASSTYSTDTQYF,TGTGCCAGCAGCACATATAGCACAGATACGCAGTATTTT,TRBJ2-3,NA,NA,TRBV7-2
CASKWDSNTGELFF,TGTGCCAGCAAATGGGACAGCAACACCGGGGAGCTGTTTTTT,TRBJ2-2,TRBD1,NA,TRBV19
CASSIAGGPSEQFF,TGTGCCAGTAGTATAGCGGGAGGGCCCTCTGAGCAGTTCTTC,TRBJ2-1,TRBD2,NA,TRBV19
CASRRGGSTEAFF,TGTGCCAGCAGAAGGGGGGGTAGCACTGAAGCTTTCTTT,TRBJ1-1,NA,NA,TRBV6-6
CASSTGGLNTEAFF,TGTGCCAGCAGCACAGGGGGACTGAACACTGAAGCTTTCTTT,TRBJ1-1,TRBD1,NA,TRBV2
CASSRSLAGASDTQYF,TGTGCCAGCAGCAGGTCACTGGCGGGAGCTTCAGATACGCAGTATTTT,TRBJ2-3,TRBD2,NA,TRBV2
CASSFYDQGNYEQYF,TGTGCCAGCAGCTTTTACGACCAAGGTAACTACGAGCAGTACTTC,TRBJ2-7,NA,once,TRBV7-8
CASSRMDGGYTF,TGTGCCAGCAGCCGTATGGACGGTGGCTACACCTTC,TRBJ1-2,NA,once,TRBV4-2
CASSVSTFQETQYF,TGTGCCAGCAGCGTTAGCACATTCCAAGAGACCCAGTACTTC,TRBJ2-5,NA,NA,TRBV9
CAYSFHSGNTIYF,TGTGCCTATTCGTTCCACTCTGGAAACACCATATATTTT,TRBJ1-3,NA,NA,TRBV30
CASRNSGPTFYGYTF,TGTGCCAGCCGCAACTCGGGACCGACCTTCTATGGCTACACCTTC,TRBJ1-2,NA,NA,TRBV28
CASSSEAGSYEQYF,TGTGCCAGCAGCTCGGAGGCGGGATCCTACGAGCAGTACTTC,TRBJ2-7,NA,once,TRBV6-1
CASSGNQGWEKLFF,TGTGCCAGCAGTGGAAACCAAGGGTGGGAAAAACTGTTTTTT,TRBJ1-4,NA,NA,TRBV2
CASVKSEGGYLDEQFF,TGTGCCAGCGTAAAGTCAGAGGGAGGGTATCTCGATGAGCAGTTCTTC,TRBJ2-1,TRBD2,NA,TRBV5-6
CASSAIVGNQSPQPQHF,TGTGCCAGCAGTGCAATCGTAGGGAACCAGTCCCCTCAGCCCCAGCATTTT,TRBJ1-5,NA,NA,TRBV6-1
CASTNTGGTEAFF,TGTGCCAGCACGAACACGGGTGGCACTGAAGCTTTCTTT,TRBJ1-1,NA,once,TRBV6-6
CASSLDPMGTTGELFF,TGTGCCAGCAGTTTAGATCCGATGGGGACCACCGGGGAGCTGTTTTTT,TRBJ2-2,NA,NA,TRBV28
CASSAPDPSRNYGYTF,TGTGCCAGCAGCGCCCCCGATCCGTCCAGAAACTATGGCTACACCTTC,TRBJ1-2,NA,NA,TRBV9
CASKGTANQPQHF,TGTGCCAGCAAAGGGACGGCTAATCAGCCCCAGCATTTT,TRBJ1-5,NA,NA,TRBV6-1
CASSFFNQPQHF,TGTGCCAGCAGCTTTTTTAACCAGCCCCAGCATTTT,TRBJ1-5,NA,NA,TRBV5-4
CASSPRLAGATSSYEQYF,TGTGCCAGCAGCCCACGGTTAGCGGGAGCCACGAGCTCCTACGAGCAGTACTTC,TRBJ2-7,TRBD2,NA,TRBV7-6
CASSLKVSNTQYF,TGTGCCAGCAGTTTAAAGGTTTCGAATACGCAGTATTTT,TRBJ2-3,NA,NA,TRBV27
CASSPPGQGYGYTF,TGTGCCAGCAGCCCGCCAGGACAGGGCTATGGCTACACCTTC,TRBJ1-2,TRBD1,NA,TRBV7-9
CASSRLAGPNEQFF,TGTGCCAGCAGCCGACTAGCAGGTCCCAATGAGCAGTTCTTC,TRBJ2-1,TRBD2,many,TRBV7-8
CATRTSGSPTDTQYF,TGTGCCACCAGGACTAGCGGGAGCCCCACAGATACGCAGTATTTT,TRBJ2-3,TRBD2,NA,TRBV15